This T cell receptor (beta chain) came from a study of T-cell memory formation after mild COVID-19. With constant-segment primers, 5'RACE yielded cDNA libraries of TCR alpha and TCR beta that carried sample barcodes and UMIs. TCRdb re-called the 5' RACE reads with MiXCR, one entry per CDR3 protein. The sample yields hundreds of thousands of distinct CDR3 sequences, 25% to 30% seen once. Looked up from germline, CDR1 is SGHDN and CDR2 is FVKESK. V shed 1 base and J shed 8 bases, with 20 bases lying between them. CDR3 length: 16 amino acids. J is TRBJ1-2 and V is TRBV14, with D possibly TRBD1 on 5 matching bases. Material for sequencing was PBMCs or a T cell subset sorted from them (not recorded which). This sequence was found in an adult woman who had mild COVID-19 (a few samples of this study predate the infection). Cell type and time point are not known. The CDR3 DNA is TGTGCCAGCAGCCAAGGGGTAACAGGACCTCTGAAAGGCTACACCTTC. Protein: CASSQGVTGPLKGYTF.